The TCR beta chain described here comes from a study of CD8 T cells in Susac syndrome. Study as a whole: Among the sequenced Susac syndrome patients, six had active disease while 8 or 9 were in remission.

CD8+ and CD4+ T cells taken from blood had their TCR beta sequenced. This CDR3 comprises 15 residues. V lost 0 bases and J lost 4, with 10 bases in between. Germline loops: CDR1 SGHVS, CDR2 FNYEAQ. This clonotype came up once. Random hexamers primed reverse transcription of about 0.5 to 1 ug RNA. Amplification of TCR beta CDR3 across 54 Vbeta and 13 Jbeta was performed with immunoSEQ multiplex PCR. TCRdb re-called the immunoSEQ multiplex PCR reads with MiXCR, one entry per CDR3 protein. The sample has some 200,000 distinct CDR3 sequences; roughly 95% are singletons. The sequence was obtained from a human donor with Susac syndrome. The J gene is TRBJ2-1, the V gene TRBV7-6; D gene unclear. The sample consisted of CD4+ T cells from PBMCs. The CDR3 spells CASSLAGSRYNEQFF. CDR3 DNA sequence: TGTGCCAGCAGCTTAGCAGGATCTCGGTACAATGAGCAGTTCTTC.